This T cell receptor beta chain was recorded in a study of shared T cell receptors in the human thymus (dated by TCRdb to the early 2020s). Regarding the complete study: The study examined how self-reactive, shared T-cell receptor alpha chains are generated in the human thymus.

Receptor amplification or capture employed the immunoSEQ multiplex PCR assay. TCRdb took this table from immuneACCESS and kept in-frame rearrangements with V and J called. Such tables lack part of the clones; where checked against another copy, unresolved V genes explain under half of the gap, and the rest is unexplained. The sample table contains about 710,000 clones; only one count was recorded for about 87% of them. Of the sample, more than 0.009% falls within the top ten clones. V is cut back by 8 bases and J by 6 bases, with 11 bases in the junction unmatched. The CDR3 has 14 amino acids, counting the end cysteine and phenylalanine. The kept DNA is CDR3 alone, 42 bases in frame from the first base. Sequences SQVTM (CDR1) and ANQGSEA (CDR2) are obtained from the germline V gene. Comment on this clone: Its antigen is unknown. Base-call qualities are not available, and no considerably larger clone is one nucleotide away.

These data also featured in a second study, about human thymus T cells. As described in the second report: Immunologically healthy infants undergoing open corrective cardiac surgery for congenital heart defects in Finland were used as donors. Thymus tissue was obtained as surgical resects removed during corrective cardiac surgery. Biased V and J gene segment usage appeared to be present in both thymic and peripheral blood repertoires. According to the related research, thymic TCR repertoires were highly overlapping among unrelated individuals. TCR alpha and beta repertoires from roughly eight infant thymus samples and a few related peripheral blood samples were characterized in the study. Donor ages ranged from roughly 6 to 244 days, and the cohort comprised roughly 6 male and a couple of female infants. Thymocytes were released mechanically from tissue and stored at -70 °C as pellets of roughly 9.5-32 million cells. A QIAsymphony instrument was used to extract genomic DNA from the frozen cell pellets. Using the immunoSEQ multiplex PCR assay, the TCRB and TCRAD loci were amplified from a standardized quantity of quality-controlled genomic DNA. The amplicons covered the V(D)J region and were long enough to include the CDR3 and to identify the V and J genes. The commercial immunoSEQ service was used to sequence amplicons on an Illumina platform. Corrections for primer bias and sequencing errors followed previously described methods, while TCRAD and TCRB definitions were based on the IMGT database. immunoSEQ Analyzer 3.0 and VDJTools were used for repertoire analysis, which covered basic statistics, V/J segment usage, diversity estimates, rarefaction and pairwise overlap. To estimate diversity, the Chao1, ChaoE, Efron-Thisted, Shannon and inverse Simpson indices were applied, and diversity was also estimated on datasets down-sampled to the smallest sample. Repertoire overlap was assessed by strict matching of CDR3 nucleotide sequence, V gene and J gene, and clustering was done by Jaccard-based multidimensional scaling. On average, thymus samples yielded roughly 770,000 unique TCRB clonotypes, whereas blood samples yielded about 80,000.

The rearranged segments are TRBV29-1 and TRBJ2-1, and 9 bases in between align with TRBD1. Sequenced: thymocytes. The origin of this receptor is a boy younger than two with a congenital heart defect. Donor details come from another sample of the same person, matched by shared clones. The bases read TGCAGCCTCCAAGGGACAGGGATTATCAATGAGCAGTTCTTC. Its protein product is CSLQGTGIINEQFF.